This T cell receptor (beta chain) was found in a study of T cells in Graves' hyperthyroidism and ophthalmopathy. Background on the study: It was at initial diagnosis, before any treatment, that peripheral blood was collected.

Patients were excluded for uncontrolled infection, other autoimmune disease, pregnancy or lactation. Researchers amplified the TCR beta CDR3 regions from RNA transcripts. HTBI primers were the set used in a first-round RT-PCR of the TCR CDR3. From the multiplex PCR reads, TCRdb called clonotypes with MiXCR, one entry per CDR3 protein. Of around 570,000 distinct CDR3 sequences listed, approximately 20% were seen once; the top ten hold over 45%. This clonotype was found many times. V was pared by 2 bases and J by 7 bases, with 11 bases of the junction left unmatched. The CDR3 covers 16 residues. Germline-derived CDR1 and CDR2 are MDHEN and SYDVKM.

This receptor was obtained from a man aged 35 to 55 with Graves' ophthalmopathy. The material sequenced was blood. The V call is TRBV28, the J call TRBJ1-5; 7 bases map to TRBD1. CDR3 loop: CASSLKQGGGSQPQHF. DNA for the CDR3: TGTGCCAGCAGTTTAAAACAGGGAGGGGGCAGCCAGCCCCAGCATTTT.